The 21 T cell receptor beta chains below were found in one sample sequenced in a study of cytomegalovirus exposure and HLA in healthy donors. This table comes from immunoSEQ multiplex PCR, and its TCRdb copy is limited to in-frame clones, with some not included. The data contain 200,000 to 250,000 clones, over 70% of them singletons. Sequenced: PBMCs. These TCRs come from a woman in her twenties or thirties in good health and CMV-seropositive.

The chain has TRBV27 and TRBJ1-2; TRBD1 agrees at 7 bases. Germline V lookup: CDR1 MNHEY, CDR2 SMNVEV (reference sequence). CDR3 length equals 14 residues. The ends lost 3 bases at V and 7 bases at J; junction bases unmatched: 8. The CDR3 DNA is TGTGCCAGCAGTTTCTCCCAGGGGGGCAGTGGCTACACCTTC. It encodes CASSFSQGGSGYTF.

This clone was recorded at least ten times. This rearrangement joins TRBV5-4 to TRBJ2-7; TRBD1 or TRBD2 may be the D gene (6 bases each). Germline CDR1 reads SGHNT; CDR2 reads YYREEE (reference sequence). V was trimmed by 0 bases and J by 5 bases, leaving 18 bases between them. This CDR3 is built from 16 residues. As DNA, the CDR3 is TGTGCCAGCAGCTTGGTACTAGGGGGGATCTCTAACGAGCAGTACTTC. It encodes CASSLVLGGISNEQYF.

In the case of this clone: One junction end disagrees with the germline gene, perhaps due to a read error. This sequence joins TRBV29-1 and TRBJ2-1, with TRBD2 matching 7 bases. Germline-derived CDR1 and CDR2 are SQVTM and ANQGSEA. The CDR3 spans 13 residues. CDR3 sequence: CSVKEVTSAEQFF. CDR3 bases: TGCAGCGTTAAAGAGGTAACTAGCGCAGAGCAGTTCTTC.

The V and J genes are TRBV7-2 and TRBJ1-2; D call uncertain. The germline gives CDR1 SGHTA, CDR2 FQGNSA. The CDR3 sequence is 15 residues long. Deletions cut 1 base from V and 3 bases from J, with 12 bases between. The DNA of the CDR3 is TGTGCCAGCAGCTTAGTTCTGGACCGAGACTATGGCTACACCTTC. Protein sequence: CASSLVLDRDYGYTF.

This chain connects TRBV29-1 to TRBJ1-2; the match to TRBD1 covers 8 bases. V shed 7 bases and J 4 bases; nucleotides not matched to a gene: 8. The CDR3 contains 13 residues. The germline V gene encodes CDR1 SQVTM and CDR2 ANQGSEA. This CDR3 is CSGGQGGGYGYTF. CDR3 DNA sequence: TGCAGCGGCGGACAGGGAGGAGGCTATGGCTACACCTTC. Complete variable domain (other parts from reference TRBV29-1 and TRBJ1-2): SAVISQKPSRDICQRGTSLTIQCQVDSQVTMMFWYRQQPGQSLTLIATANQGSEATYESGFVIDKFPISRPNLTFSTLTVSNMSPEDSSIYLCSGGQGGGYGYTFGSGTRLTVV.

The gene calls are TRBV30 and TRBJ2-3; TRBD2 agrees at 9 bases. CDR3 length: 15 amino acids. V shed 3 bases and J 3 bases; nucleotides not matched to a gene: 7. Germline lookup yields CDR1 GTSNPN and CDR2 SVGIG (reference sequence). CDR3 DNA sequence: TGTGCCTGGAGGACCGGGACTAGCAGTACAGATACGCAGTATTTT. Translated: CAWRTGTSSTDTQYF.

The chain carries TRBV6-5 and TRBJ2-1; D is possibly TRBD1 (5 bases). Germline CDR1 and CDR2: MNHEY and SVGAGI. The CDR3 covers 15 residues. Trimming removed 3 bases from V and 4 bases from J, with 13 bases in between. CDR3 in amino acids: CASSYQGKRYNEQFF. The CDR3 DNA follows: TGTGCCAGCAGTTATCAGGGCAAGCGTTACAATGAGCAGTTCTTC.

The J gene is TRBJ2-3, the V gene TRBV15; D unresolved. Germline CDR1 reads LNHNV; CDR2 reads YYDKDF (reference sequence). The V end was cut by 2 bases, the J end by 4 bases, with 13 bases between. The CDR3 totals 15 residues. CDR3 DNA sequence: TGTGCCACCAGCAGAAGACTCTCATTCTCAGATACGCAGTATTTT. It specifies CATSRRLSFSDTQYF.

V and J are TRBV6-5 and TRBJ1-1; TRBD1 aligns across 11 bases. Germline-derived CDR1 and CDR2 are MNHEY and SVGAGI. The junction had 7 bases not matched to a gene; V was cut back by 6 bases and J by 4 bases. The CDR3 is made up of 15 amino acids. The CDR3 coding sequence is TGTGCCAGCAGCGCGACCGGGACAGGGGGCACTGAAGCTTTCTTT. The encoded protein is CASSATGTGGTEAFF.

The CDR3 loop reads CASSTRGGETQYF. As DNA, the CDR3 is TGTGCCAGCAGCACCCGCGGGGGGGAGACCCAGTACTTC. This chain links TRBV9 with TRBJ2-5; TRBD2 aligns across 8 bases. The CDR3 runs to 13 residues. Trimming cost V 4 bases and J 5 bases; bases outside gene matches: 4. Germline V gene lookup returns CDR1 SGDLS and CDR2 YYNGEE.

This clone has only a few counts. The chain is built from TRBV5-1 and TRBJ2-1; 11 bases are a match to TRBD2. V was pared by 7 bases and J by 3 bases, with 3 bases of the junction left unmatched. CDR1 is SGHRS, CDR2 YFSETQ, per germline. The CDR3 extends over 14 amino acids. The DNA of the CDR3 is TGCGCCAGCTCTACTAGCGGGAGCTACAATGAGCAGTTCTTC. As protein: CASSTSGSYNEQFF.

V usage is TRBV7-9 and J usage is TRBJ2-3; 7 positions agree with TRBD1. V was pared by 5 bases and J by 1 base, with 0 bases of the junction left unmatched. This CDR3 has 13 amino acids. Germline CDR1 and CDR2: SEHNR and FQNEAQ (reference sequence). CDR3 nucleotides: TGTGCCAGCAGCGACAGGGGCACAGATACGCAGTATTTT. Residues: CASSDRGTDTQYF.

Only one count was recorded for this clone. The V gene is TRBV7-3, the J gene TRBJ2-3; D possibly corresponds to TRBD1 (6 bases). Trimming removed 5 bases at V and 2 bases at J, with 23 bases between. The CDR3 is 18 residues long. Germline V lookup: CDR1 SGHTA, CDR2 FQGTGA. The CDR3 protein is CASSQGPRGGGTTDTQYF. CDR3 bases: TGTGCCAGCAGCCAGGGGCCCCGGGGTGGCGGCACCACAGATACGCAGTATTTT.

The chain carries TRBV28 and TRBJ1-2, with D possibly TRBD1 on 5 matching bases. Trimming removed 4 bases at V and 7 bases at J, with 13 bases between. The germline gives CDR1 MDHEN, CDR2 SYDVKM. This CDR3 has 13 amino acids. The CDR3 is CASSWRGIGGYTF. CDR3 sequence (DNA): TGTGCCAGCAGTTGGCGGGGGATTGGTGGCTACACCTTC.

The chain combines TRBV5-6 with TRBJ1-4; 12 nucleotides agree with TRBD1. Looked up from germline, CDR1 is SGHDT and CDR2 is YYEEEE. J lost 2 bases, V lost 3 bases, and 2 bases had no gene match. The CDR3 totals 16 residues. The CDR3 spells CASSWGTGGTNEKLFF. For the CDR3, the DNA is TGTGCCAGCAGCTGGGGGACAGGGGGCACTAATGAAAAACTGTTTTTT.

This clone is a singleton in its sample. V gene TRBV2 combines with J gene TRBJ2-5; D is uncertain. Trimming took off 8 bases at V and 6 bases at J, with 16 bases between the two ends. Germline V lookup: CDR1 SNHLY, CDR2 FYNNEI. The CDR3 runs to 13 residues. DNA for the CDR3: TGTGCCAGCTCCCCGTATCGCGGTCAGACCCAGTACTTC. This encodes CASSPYRGQTQYF. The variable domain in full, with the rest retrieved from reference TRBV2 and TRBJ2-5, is EPEVTQTPSHQVTQMGQEVILRCVPISNHLYFYWYRQILGQKVEFLVSFYNNEISEKSEIFDDQFSVERPDGSNFTLKIRSTKLEDSAMYFCASSPYRGQTQYFGPGTRLLVL.

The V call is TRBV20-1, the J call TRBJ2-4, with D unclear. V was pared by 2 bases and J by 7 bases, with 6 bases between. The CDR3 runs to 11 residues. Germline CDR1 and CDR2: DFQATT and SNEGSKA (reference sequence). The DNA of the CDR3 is TGCAGTGCTAGAATTTCCAACATTCAGTACTTC. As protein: CSARISNIQYF.

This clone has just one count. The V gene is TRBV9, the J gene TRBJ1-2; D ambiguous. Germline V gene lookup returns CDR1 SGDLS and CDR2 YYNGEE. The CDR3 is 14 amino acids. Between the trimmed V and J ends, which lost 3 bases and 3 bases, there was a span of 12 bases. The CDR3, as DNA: TGTGCCAGCAGCGCTGAGAAGGGCTACTATGGCTACACCTTC. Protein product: CASSAEKGYYGYTF.

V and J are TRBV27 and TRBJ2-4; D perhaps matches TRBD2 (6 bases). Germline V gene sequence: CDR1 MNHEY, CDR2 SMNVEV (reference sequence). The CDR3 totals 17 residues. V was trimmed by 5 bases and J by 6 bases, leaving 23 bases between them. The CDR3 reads CASSPSFYSGTLNIQYF. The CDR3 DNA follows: TGTGCCAGCAGTCCGTCCTTTTACTCCGGGACTCTAAACATTCAGTACTTC.

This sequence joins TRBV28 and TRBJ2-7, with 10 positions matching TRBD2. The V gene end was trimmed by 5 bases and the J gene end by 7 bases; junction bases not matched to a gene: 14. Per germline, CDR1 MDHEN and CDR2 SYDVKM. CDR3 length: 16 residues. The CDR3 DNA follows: TGTGCCAGCAGTCCCACCGGGACTAGCGTTTCATTGGAGCAGTACTTC. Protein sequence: CASSPTGTSVSLEQYF.

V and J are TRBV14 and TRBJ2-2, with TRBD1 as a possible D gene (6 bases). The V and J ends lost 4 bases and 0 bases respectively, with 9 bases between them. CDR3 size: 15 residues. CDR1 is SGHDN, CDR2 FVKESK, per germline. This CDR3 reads CASSRDRTNTGELFF. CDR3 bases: TGTGCCAGCAGCCGAGACAGGACGAACACCGGGGAGCTGTTTTTT.